This T cell receptor (beta chain) was obtained from a study of tumor-infiltrating lymphocytes in primary liver carcinoma. This CDR3 spans 14 amino acids. Germline values: CDR1 SGHTA, CDR2 FQGNSA. The V end lost 5 bases, the J end lost 2 bases, and 13 bases lay between the germline ends. With around 490 ng total RNA as template and a constant-region primer, TCR beta cDNA was made. Three-round nested multiplex PCR performed with slightly modified ARM-PCR produced the TCR beta libraries. Amplification in the first two PCR rounds was performed using TRBV1-TRBV30 forward primers and a C-beta reverse primer for 10 cycles each. MiXCR was run by TCRdb on the multiplex PCR reads, yielding one entry per CDR3 protein. The data contain over 40,000 distinct CDR3 sequences, over 75% of them seen just once; the ten biggest clones take up roughly 24%. Unsorted bulk tissue (about 18-30 mg) underwent RNA and DNA co-extraction. Patients had chronic HBV infection and were treatment-naive.

J is TRBJ2-7 and V is TRBV7-2; a possible D gene is TRBD1 (6 bases). Sequenced sample: liver tumor tissue from sampling region 5. Specified subset: tumor region T5, tumor centre. This receptor was identified in a man aged 40-49 years with primary liver carcinoma and hepatitis B virus infection. The chain's CDR3 is CASSIWQGPYEQYF. CDR3 DNA: TGTGCCAGCAGCATATGGCAGGGGCCCTACGAGCAGTACTTC.